The 16 T cell receptor beta chains in this list originate from one sample, sequenced in a study of shared T cell receptors in the human thymus. The method was immunoSEQ multiplex PCR; TCRdb's version includes in-frame clones alone and lacks a portion of them. The repertoire holds more than 550,000 clones, with around 85% as singletons. The same specimen was also included in a second study, on human thymus T cells.

The sequenced sample consisted of thymocytes. The receptor source for this set is a girl under two years old with a congenital heart defect.

The rearrangement joins TRBV13 to TRBJ2-4; D is perhaps TRBD1 (5 bases). Germline V gene lookup returns CDR1 PRHDT and CDR2 FYEKMQ (reference sequence). The CDR3 totals 20 residues. V was shortened by 5 bases and J by 0 bases, with 26 bases between the two germline ends. The CDR3 spells CASSVNTHTGEALAKNIQYF. Written as DNA, the CDR3 is TGTGCCAGCAGCGTCAACACCCATACAGGAGAGGCCCTAGCCAAAAACATTCAGTACTTC. Drawing the rest from reference TRBV13 and TRBJ2-4, the complete variable domain is AAGVIQSPRHLIKEKRETATLKCYPIPRHDTVYWYQQGPGQDPQFLISFYEKMQSDKGSIPDRFSAQQFSDYHSELNMSSLELGDSALYFCASSVNTHTGEALAKNIQYFGAGTRLSVL.

The rearrangement uses TRBV5-8 and TRBJ2-3; tentatively, D is TRBD1 (6 bases). V lost 1 base and J 1 base, leaving 7 bases between the germline ends. The germline gives CDR1 SGHTS, CDR2 YDEGEE. The CDR3 has 14 residues. This chain's CDR3 is CASSLKGGTDTQYF. The CDR3 DNA reads TGTGCCAGCAGCTTGAAGGGGGGCACAGATACGCAGTATTTT.

This chain connects TRBV19 to TRBJ2-3; the D gene is possibly TRBD2 (5 bases). This CDR3 contains 16 residues. Trimming took 3 bases from V and 2 from J, leaving 15 bases between them. The germline CDR1 and CDR2 sequences are LNHDA and SQIVND (reference sequence). CDR3 amino acids: CASSIGGGQFTDTQYF. The CDR3, as DNA: TGTGCCAGTAGTATTGGAGGTGGCCAATTCACAGATACGCAGTATTTT.

J is TRBJ1-1 and V is TRBV7-2; tentatively, D is TRBD1 (5 bases). Germline loops: CDR1 SGHTA, CDR2 FQGNSA. V was cut by 6 bases and J by 7 bases, with 9 bases left in between. The CDR3 runs 11 residues. This CDR3 reads CASRLDIEAFF. Here the CDR3 DNA reads TGTGCCAGCAGACTGGACATTGAAGCTTTCTTT.

The chain combines TRBV5-6 with TRBJ1-1; TRBD1 is a possible D gene (5 bases). The germline V gene has CDR1 SGHDT and CDR2 YYEEEE. This CDR3 is built from 15 residues. Trimming took 2 bases from V and 8 from J, leaving 19 bases between them. The CDR3 spells CASSFVELRRVEAFF. The DNA of the CDR3 is TGTGCCAGCAGCTTTGTTGAGTTGCGCAGGGTAGAAGCTTTCTTT. Variable domain in full (rest from reference TRBV5-6 and TRBJ1-1): DAGVTQSPTHLIKTRGQQVTLRCSPKSGHDTVSWYQQALGQGPQFIFQYYEEEERQRGNFPDRFSGHQFPNYSSELNVNALLLGDSALYLCASSFVELRRVEAFFGQGTRLTVV.

The chain employs TRBV21-1 and TRBJ1-2; the listed D gene, TRBD1, was not tested against the DNA. TRBV21-1 is listed as a pseudogene. The CDR3 covers 12 residues. The CDR3 sequence: CAAGQGFYGYTF. CDR3 DNA: TGTGCCGCAGGACAGGGGTTCTATGGCTACACCTTC.

The chain carries TRBV5-1 and TRBJ1-3, with 7 bases lining up with TRBD1. CDR3 size: 17 residues. J gave up 0 bases and V 4 bases, and 10 bases lay outside the gene matches. Per germline, CDR1 SGHRS and CDR2 YFSETQ. The CDR3 protein is CASSTGQEFISGNTIYF. CDR3 bases: TGCGCCAGCAGCACCGGACAGGAGTTTATCTCTGGAAACACCATATATTTT.

The V call is TRBV5-1, the J call TRBJ1-1, with a tentative D call TRBD1 (6 bases). The CDR3 sequence is 15 residues long. CDR1 and CDR2 from the germline V gene are SGHRS and YFSETQ. V lost 2 bases and J lost 3, with 14 bases in between. CDR3 amino acids: CASSFTGKGDTEAFF. Written as DNA, the CDR3 is TGCGCCAGCAGCTTTACAGGGAAGGGGGACACTGAAGCTTTCTTT.

This clone was observed a single time. The chain uses TRBV18 and TRBJ2-1, with 10 bases fitting TRBD1. With 3 bases clipped from V and 7 bases from J, the junction kept 9 bases outside the gene matches. Germline CDR1 and CDR2: KGHSH and LQKENI. The CDR3 loop spans 16 amino acids. Here the CDR3 DNA reads TGTGCCAGCTCACCGGGGATCGGACAGGGGGGAAATGAGCAGTTCTTC. Translated, it gives CASSPGIGQGGNEQFF.

The CDR3 loop reads CASSQERDRTDIADYEQYF. The CDR3 region has the DNA TGCGCCAGCAGCCAAGAACGGGACAGAACCGATATTGCCGACTACGAGCAGTACTTC. The chain joins TRBV4-1 to TRBJ2-7, with 7 nucleotides matching TRBD1. The CDR3 sequence is 19 residues long. The ends lost 0 bases at V and 3 bases at J; junction bases unmatched: 17. Per germline, CDR1 MGHRA and CDR2 YSYEKL.

The rearrangement links TRBV9 to TRBJ1-1, with D possibly being TRBD1 (6 bases). This CDR3 is 14 amino acids long. Trimming took off 0 bases at V and 0 bases at J, with 6 bases between the two ends. CDR1 is SGDLS and CDR2 is YYNGEE in the germline V gene. CDR3 DNA: TGTGCCAGCAGCGTAGGACAGGTGAACACTGAAGCTTTCTTT. Its protein is CASSVGQVNTEAFF.

J is TRBJ1-5 and V is TRBV7-8, with D unresolved. The CDR3 consists of 17 residues. Trimming removed 1 base at V and 0 bases at J, with 13 bases between. Germline CDR1 reads SGHVS; CDR2 reads FQNEAQ. The CDR3, as DNA: TGTGCCAGCAGCTTAGGAGCCGCCACCTATAGCAATCAGCCCCAGCATTTT. Translated: CASSLGAATYSNQPQHF.

The J gene is TRBJ1-1, the V gene TRBV4-1; 7 positions match TRBD1. The germline gives CDR1 MGHRA, CDR2 YSYEKL. V lost 2 bases and J lost 4; bases outside the gene matches: 7. The CDR3 is 15 residues long. In nucleotides, the CDR3 is TGCGCCAGCAGCCAAAAGGGACAGAGCTTCACTGAAGCTTTCTTT. It yields the protein CASSQKGQSFTEAFF.

On this clone itself: The same CDR3 also results from other DNA sequences found in this sample. The V gene is TRBV9, the J gene TRBJ1-1, with a tentative D call TRBD1 (6 bases). The CDR3 has 14 amino acids. Germline values: CDR1 SGDLS, CDR2 YYNGEE. Trimming took 0 bases from V and 5 from J, leaving 11 bases between them. The DNA of the CDR3 is TGTGCCAGCAGCGTAGAAGGGGGGGGTACTGAAGCTTTCTTT. Translated: CASSVEGGGTEAFF. Together with reference TRBV9 and TRBJ1-1, the CDR3 gives the full variable domain: DSGVTQTPKHLITATGQRVTLRCSPRSGDLSVYWYQQSLDQGLQFLIQYYNGEERAKGNILERFSAQQFPDLHSELNLSSLELGDSALYFCASSVEGGGTEAFFGQGTRLTVV.

This clone was detected only a few times. This chain links TRBV5-5 with TRBJ1-6, with 9 bases fitting TRBD1. The V gene end was trimmed by 2 bases and the J gene end by 4 bases; junction bases not matched to a gene: 1. Germline CDR1 is SGHKS and CDR2 is YYEKEE (reference sequence). The CDR3 runs 15 residues. The CDR3 reads CASSFGTGYNSPLHF. The DNA of the CDR3 is TGTGCCAGCAGCTTCGGGACAGGGTATAATTCACCCCTCCACTTT.

V is TRBV5-6 and J is TRBJ2-7, with 8 bases that match TRBD1. This CDR3 has 13 residues. V lost 7 bases and J lost 3; bases outside the gene matches: 6. The germline gives CDR1 SGHDT, CDR2 YYEEEE. In DNA, the CDR3 is TGTGCCAGCCGGGCGGGACAGGACTACGAGCAGTACTTC. Translating gives CASRAGQDYEQYF.